The T cell receptor beta chain described here comes from a study of shared clonotypes between healthy human individuals. TCRdb keeps only in-frame clones here, not all; method: immunoSEQ multiplex PCR. The repertoire holds millions of clones, with over 85% as singletons. Germline loops: CDR1 MNHEY, CDR2 SMNVEV (reference sequence). This CDR3 is built from 14 residues. The V and J ends lost 3 bases and 3 bases, in that order; junction bases with no gene match: 2. The sequence derives from a man between 18 and 29 years old in good health. Input material: naive CD4+ T cells sorted from blood. As to subset: CD45RA+ positively selected. The J gene is TRBJ1-5, the V gene TRBV27; 7 nucleotides match TRBD1. In nucleotides, the CDR3 is TGTGCCAGCAGTTTCGGACAGGTCAATCAGCCCCAGCATTTT. Protein sequence: CASSFGQVNQPQHF.